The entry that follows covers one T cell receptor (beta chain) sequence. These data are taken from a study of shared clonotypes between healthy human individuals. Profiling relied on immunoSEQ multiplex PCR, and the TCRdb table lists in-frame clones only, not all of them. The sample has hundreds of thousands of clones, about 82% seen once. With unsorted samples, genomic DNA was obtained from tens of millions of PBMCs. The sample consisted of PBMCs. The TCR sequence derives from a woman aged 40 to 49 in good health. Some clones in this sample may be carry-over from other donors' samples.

The CDR3 is CAWSVASGAEQFF. In DNA, the CDR3 is TGTGCCTGGAGTGTGGCTAGCGGGGCTGAGCAGTTCTTC. The chain is built from TRBV30 and TRBJ2-1; TRBD2 aligns across 9 bases. In germline, CDR1 is GTSNPN, CDR2 SVGIG (reference sequence). V lost 0 bases to trimming and J lost 9 bases; unmatched junction nucleotides: 3. The CDR3 has 13 amino acids.